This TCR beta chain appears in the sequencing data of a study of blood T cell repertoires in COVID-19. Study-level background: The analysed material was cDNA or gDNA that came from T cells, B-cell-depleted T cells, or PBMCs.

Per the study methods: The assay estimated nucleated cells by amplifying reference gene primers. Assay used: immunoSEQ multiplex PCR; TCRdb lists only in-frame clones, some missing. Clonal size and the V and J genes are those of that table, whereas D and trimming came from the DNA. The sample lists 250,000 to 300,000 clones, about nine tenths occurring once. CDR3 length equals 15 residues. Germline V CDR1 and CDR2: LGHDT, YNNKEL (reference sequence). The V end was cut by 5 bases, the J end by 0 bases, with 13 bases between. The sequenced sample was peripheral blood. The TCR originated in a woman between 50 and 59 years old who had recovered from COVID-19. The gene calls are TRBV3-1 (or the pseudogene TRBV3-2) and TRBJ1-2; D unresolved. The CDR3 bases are TGTGCCAGCAGCTTACAGTCCTGGCCTAACTATGGCTACACCTTC. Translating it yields CASSLQSWPNYGYTF.